The rows below give T cell receptor beta chains drawn from one sample of a study of shared clonotypes between healthy human individuals. Sequencing used immunoSEQ multiplex PCR; TCRdb keeps in-frame clones, though not all of them. The data show roughly 500,000 clones, around 79% seen once. The sequenced sample consisted of PBMCs. The receptor set was obtained from a woman between 40 and 55 years old in good health. Some clones in this sample may be carry-over from other donors' samples. Each CDR3 is given with its conserved first and last residue. Fields, in order: V gene, CDR3 protein.

TRBV18,CASSPSGTRGNNEQFF
TRBV27,CASSTRTSGGNIQYF
TRBV19,CASSMGSGRAYEQYF
TRBV11-2,CASSATSEGIGGYTF
TRBV10-3,CAISGRGQATHTDTQYF
TRBV6-5,CASRRGQWTDNEQFF
TRBV5-6,CASSLAGGNTGELFF
TRBV18,CASSTGQGGSYEQYF
TRBV28,CASSTHDSNQPQHF
TRBV25-1,CASSDLGLAAKNEQFF
TRBV6-5,CASSASGTAVYEQYF
TRBV11-2,CASSLDYGTSFEQYF
TRBV5-1,CASSLEGQGSTDTQYF
TRBV9,CASSVQDYTTGELFF
TRBV7-8,CASSLDRDAEAFF
TRBV7-8,CASSLRQGRNSPLHF
TRBV18,CASSPVSGGDEQYF
TRBV4-1,CASSPRGDSGNTIYF
TRBV10-2,CASSGPGRPKHETQYF
TRBV6-4,CAIYRDRESYGYTF
TRBV9,CASSGDRREAFF
TRBV25-1,CASSDGYSYERYF
TRBV28,CASNTGGNPSYEQYF